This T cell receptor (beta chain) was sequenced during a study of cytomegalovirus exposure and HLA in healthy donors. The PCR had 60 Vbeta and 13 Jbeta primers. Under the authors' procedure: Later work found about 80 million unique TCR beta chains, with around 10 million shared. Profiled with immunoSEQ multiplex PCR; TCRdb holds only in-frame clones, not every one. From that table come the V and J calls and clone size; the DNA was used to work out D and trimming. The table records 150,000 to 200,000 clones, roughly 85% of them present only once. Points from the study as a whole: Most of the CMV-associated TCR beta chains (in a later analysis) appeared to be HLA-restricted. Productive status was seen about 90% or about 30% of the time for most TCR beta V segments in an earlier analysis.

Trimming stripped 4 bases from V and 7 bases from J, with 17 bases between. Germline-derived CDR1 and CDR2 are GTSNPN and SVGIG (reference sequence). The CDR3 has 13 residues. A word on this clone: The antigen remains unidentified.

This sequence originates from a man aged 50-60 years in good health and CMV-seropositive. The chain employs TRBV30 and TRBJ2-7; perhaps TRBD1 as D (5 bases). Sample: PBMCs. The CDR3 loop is CAWIGDPPGEQYF. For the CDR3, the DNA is TGTGCCTGGATCGGAGATCCTCCAGGGGAGCAGTACTTC.